This TCR beta chain was recovered during a study of CD8 T cells in Susac syndrome. The germline gives CDR1 SGHTS, CDR2 YDEGEE. V was trimmed by 2 bases and J by 0 bases, leaving 5 bases between them. The CDR3 extends over 13 amino acids. Random-hexamer reverse transcription was applied to roughly 0.5 to 1 ug RNA. MiXCR was run by TCRdb on the immunoSEQ multiplex PCR reads, yielding one entry per CDR3 protein. The table has 70,000 or so distinct CDR3 sequences, about 95% seen once. Sequencing of TCR beta drew on CD8+ and CD4+ T cells from blood. TEMRA cells were FACS-enriched, while CD8+ and CD4+ T cells were negatively isolated.

The origin of this receptor is a human donor with multiple sclerosis. The chain recombines TRBV5-8 with TRBJ1-1, with D uncertain. Sample: CD8+ T cells from PBMCs. Here the CDR3 reads CASSFLVNTEAFF. The DNA for the CDR3 is TGTGCCAGCAGCTTTTTGGTGAACACTGAAGCTTTCTTT.